Each of the 30 T cell receptor beta chains below was sequenced from the same sample in a study of blood T cell repertoires in COVID-19. Using immunoSEQ multiplex PCR, the repertoire was profiled, and TCRdb retains in-frame clones only, with some absent. The sample consists of a few hundred thousand clones, roughly 85% of them appearing once. The sample consisted of peripheral blood. Every receptor here comes from a human donor in a cohort sampled during active COVID-19.

The chain couples TRBV6-5 to TRBJ2-3; no clear D gene. Trimming took off 7 bases at V and 0 bases at J, with 11 bases between the two ends. This CDR3 has 14 amino acids. Germline loops: CDR1 MNHEY, CDR2 SVGAGI. The CDR3 loop reads CASNSVLSTDTQYF. The CDR3 region has the DNA TGTGCCAGCAATTCCGTCCTAAGCACAGATACGCAGTATTTT.

The chain carries TRBV12-3 or TRBV12-4 and TRBJ1-2; 7 nucleotides agree with TRBD1. This CDR3 contains 13 residues. J gave up 6 bases and V 1 base, and 2 bases lay outside the gene matches. Written as DNA, the CDR3 is TGTGCCAGCAGTTTAGTTGGACAGGATGGCTACACCTTC. Protein: CASSLVGQDGYTF.

DNA for the CDR3: TGCGCCAGCAGCTTTGCAGGGGTGGCTAATGAAAAACTGTTTTTT. It translates to CASSFAGVANEKLFF. The chain links TRBV5-1 to TRBJ1-4; D is perhaps TRBD1 (6 bases). This CDR3 is built from 15 residues. V lost 2 bases, J lost 3 bases, and 11 bases lay in between. CDR1 and CDR2 (germline): SGHRS, YFSETQ.

V is TRBV12-5 and J is TRBJ1-5, with a tentative D call TRBD1 (6 bases). The germline CDR1 and CDR2 sequences are LGHNT and FRNRAP. The CDR3 is made up of 15 amino acids. V shed 4 bases and J shed 3 bases, with 13 bases lying between them. CDR3 coding DNA: TGTGCTAGTGGTTCGCCTGGACAGCTCAATCAGCCCCAGCATTTT. Residues: CASGSPGQLNQPQHF.

The J gene is TRBJ1-2, the V gene TRBV19; D gene uncertain. Germline CDR1 is LNHDA and CDR2 is SQIVND (reference sequence). Trimming cost V 4 bases and J 5 bases, with 11 bases left between them. This CDR3 contains 13 residues. This chain's CDR3 is CASSTAQTYGYTF. Written as DNA, the CDR3 is TGTGCCAGTAGTACCGCTCAAACTTATGGCTACACCTTC.

The chain couples TRBV19 to TRBJ2-1; 8 bases map to TRBD1. V was pared by 6 bases and J by 7 bases, with 11 bases of the junction left unmatched. The CDR3 totals 15 residues. Germline V gene data show CDR1 as LNHDA and CDR2 as SQIVND (reference sequence). CDR3 protein: CASSRTGSNMNEQFF. The CDR3 nucleotides are TGTGCCAGTAGCCGGACAGGGAGTAACATGAATGAGCAGTTCTTC. The full variable domain, with the rest looked up from reference TRBV19 and TRBJ2-1, is DGGITQSPKYLFRKEGQNVTLSCEQNLNHDAMYWYRQDPGQGLRLIYYSQIVNDFQKGDIAEGYSVSREKKESFPLTVTSAQKNPTAFYLCASSRTGSNMNEQFFGPGTRLTVL.

V is TRBV6-1 and J is TRBJ1-1, with 9 positions matching TRBD1. Germline V gene data show CDR1 as MNHNS and CDR2 as SASEGT. With V trimmed by 1 base and J by 3 bases, 9 bases remained unmatched. This CDR3 spans 17 amino acids. The CDR3 region has the DNA TGTGCCAGCAGTGAAGTCGCTGGGGGACAGGGTGACACTGAAGCTTTCTTT. Protein product: CASSEVAGGQGDTEAFF.

The rearrangement links TRBV9 to TRBJ2-3, with 7 bases lining up with TRBD1. Germline V gene data show CDR1 as SGDLS and CDR2 as YYNGEE. CDR3 length: 14 amino acids. J was trimmed by 5 bases and V by 0 bases; bases with no gene match: 3. In DNA, the CDR3 is TGTGCCAGCAGCGTAGGGGGACAGATAGATACGCAGTATTTT. It codes for CASSVGGQIDTQYF.

The gene calls are TRBV24-1 and TRBJ2-2; the D is unclear. Germline values: CDR1 KGHDR, CDR2 SFDVKD. The CDR3 covers 13 residues. V was pared by 4 bases and J by 9 bases, with 11 bases between. CDR3 DNA: TGTGCCACCAGTGACTTCCTACCCCGGGAGCTGTTTTTT. Protein: CATSDFLPRELFF.

The rearrangement uses TRBV5-1 and TRBJ2-2; tentative D call: TRBD1 (6 bases). Germline CDR1 is SGHRS and CDR2 is YFSETQ. The CDR3 sequence is 18 residues long. V shed 6 bases and J shed 4 bases, with 25 bases lying between them. The CDR3 protein is CASNKGNFGGRTTGELFF. The CDR3 coding sequence is TGCGCCAGCAATAAGGGGAATTTTGGGGGCAGGACCACCGGGGAGCTGTTTTTT.

V and J are TRBV6-5 and TRBJ2-3; the D gene is possibly TRBD1 (5 bases). V lost 0 bases and J 1 base, leaving 11 bases between the germline ends. CDR1 and CDR2 from the germline V gene are MNHEY and SVGAGI. There are 16 residues in the CDR3. In DNA, the CDR3 is TGTGCCAGCAGTTACTCCTCAGGGTGGCGCACAGATACGCAGTATTTT. This sequence encodes CASSYSSGWRTDTQYF.

The chain joins TRBV3-1 (or the pseudogene TRBV3-2) to TRBJ2-1; 14 bases are shared with TRBD2. In germline, CDR1 is LGHDT, CDR2 YNNKEL (reference sequence). J lost 4 bases, V lost 2 bases, and 1 base had no gene match. The CDR3 is 16 amino acids. The CDR3 spells CASSQRTSGGYNEQFF. The DNA of the CDR3 is TGTGCCAGCAGCCAAAGGACTAGCGGGGGGTACAATGAGCAGTTCTTC.

The chain is built from TRBV14 and TRBJ2-1; possible D gene TRBD1, 6 bases. The V end lost 3 bases, the J end lost 1 base, and 25 bases lay between the germline ends. The CDR3 sequence is 20 residues long. CDR1 is SGHDN, CDR2 FVKESK, per germline. The DNA of the CDR3 is TGTGCCAGCAGCCAGGCTCTACCCCACCGTCGGCAGGGGTCCTACAATGAGCAGTTCTTC. This codes for CASSQALPHRRQGSYNEQFF.

The chain employs TRBV19 and TRBJ2-5; no clear D gene. V was clipped by 5 bases and J by 5 bases, with 9 bases between them. The CDR3 extends over 12 amino acids. Germline V gene data show CDR1 as LNHDA and CDR2 as SQIVND (reference sequence). The CDR3 bases are TGTGCCAGTAGTCAGGCCAGGGAGACCCAGTACTTC. It translates to CASSQARETQYF.

The rearrangement joins TRBV5-6 to TRBJ1-3, with D perhaps TRBD1 (6 bases). V lost 2 bases to trimming and J lost 4 bases, with 13 bases between them. Germline V gene sequence: CDR1 SGHDT, CDR2 YYEEEE. CDR3 length: 15 residues. The CDR3 nucleotides are TGTGCCAGCAGCTTAGGGCCAGGGGTAGGAAACACCATATATTTT. Translated: CASSLGPGVGNTIYF.

This clone was recorded once. V gene TRBV6-5 combines with J gene TRBJ1-2; a weak D match, TRBD1 (5 bases). Trimming left V 6 bases short and J 7 bases short, with 15 bases between. This CDR3 has 13 residues. The V gene's germline CDR1 is MNHEY and CDR2 SVGAGI. CDR3 nucleotides: TGTGCCAGCAGGATACAGGATTCGGGTGGCTACACCTTC. Its protein is CASRIQDSGGYTF.

The rearrangement links TRBV7-2 to TRBJ1-1; 9 bases match TRBD1. The V gene's germline CDR1 is SGHTA and CDR2 FQGNSA. The J segment lost 1 base and the V segment lost 3 bases, leaving 3 bases of the junction unmatched. The length of the CDR3 is 15 residues. CDR3 coding DNA: TGTGCCAGCAGCTTCACAGGGGGCAAGAACACTGAAGCTTTCTTT. Amino acids: CASSFTGGKNTEAFF.

The V call is TRBV7-3, the J call TRBJ2-2; D ambiguous. Trimming removed 5 bases from V and 2 bases from J, with 3 bases in between. CDR3 size: 12 residues. Germline V lookup: CDR1 SGHTA, CDR2 FQGTGA. The CDR3: CASSPNTGELFF. DNA for the CDR3: TGTGCCAGCAGCCCAAACACCGGGGAGCTGTTTTTT.

V usage is TRBV6-5 and J usage is TRBJ1-2, with D tentatively TRBD1 (6 bases). The CDR3 is made up of 14 amino acids. Looked up from germline, CDR1 is MNHEY and CDR2 is SVGAGI. Trimming took off 4 bases at V and 4 bases at J, with 13 bases between the two ends. The CDR3 is CASSSQGIGYGYTF. The CDR3 DNA reads as TGTGCCAGCAGTTCCCAGGGGATAGGCTATGGCTACACCTTC.

The gene calls are TRBV5-4 and TRBJ2-1; 10 bases line up with TRBD1. V trimming: 5 bases; J trimming: 5 bases; junction bases outside the gene matches: 4. Germline assignment: CDR1 SGHNT and CDR2 YYREEE (reference sequence). This CDR3 spans 14 amino acids. CDR3 nucleotides: TGTGCCAGCAGGATGGACAGGGGGGACAATGAGCAGTTCTTC. Its protein is CASRMDRGDNEQFF.

V and J are TRBV18 and TRBJ1-1; D might be TRBD1 (5 bases). The V end was cut by 3 bases, the J end by 0 bases, with 11 bases between. CDR3 length: 15 amino acids. CDR1 and CDR2 (germline): KGHSH, LQKENI. The CDR3 DNA reads as TGTGCCAGCTCACCCGGACAAGTCATGAACACTGAAGCTTTCTTT. As protein: CASSPGQVMNTEAFF. Combining the CDR3 with reference TRBV18 and TRBJ1-1 gives the whole variable domain NAGVMQNPRHLVRRRGQEARLRCSPMKGHSHVYWYRQLPEEGLKFMVYLQKENIIDESGMPKERFSAEFPKEGPSILRIQQVVRGDSAAYFCASSPGQVMNTEAFFGQGTRLTVV.

In this sample, this clone turned up once. The chain carries TRBV2 and TRBJ1-2, with D perhaps matching TRBD1 (6 bases). Trimming left V 6 bases short and J 10 bases short, with 18 bases between. Germline lookup yields CDR1 SNHLY and CDR2 FYNNEI. This CDR3 comprises 13 residues. As DNA, the CDR3 is TGTGCCAGCAGAGCACCTTGGACAGATGACTACACCTTC. It specifies CASRAPWTDDYTF.

The sample holds one count of this clone. The CDR3 DNA follows: TGCGCCAGCAGCTTGGGGGGGACAGTGGAACTTGAAGCTTTCTTT. Translation gives CASSLGGTVELEAFF. The chain couples TRBV5-1 to TRBJ1-1, with 7 bases fitting TRBD1. The V segment lost 0 bases and the J segment 7 bases; nucleotides outside the gene matches: 9. There are 15 residues in the CDR3. Germline lookup yields CDR1 SGHRS and CDR2 YFSETQ.

V usage is TRBV4-1 and J usage is TRBJ1-1, with 8 bases fitting TRBD1. Germline lookup yields CDR1 MGHRA and CDR2 YSYEKL. After removal of 2 bases from V and 7 bases from J, the junction contained 9 bases not matched to a gene. The CDR3 spans 15 residues. The DNA for the CDR3 is TGCGCCAGCAGCCAAACACCGGGACAGGAAATTGAAGCTTTCTTT. Translated: CASSQTPGQEIEAFF.

The V and J genes are TRBV19 and TRBJ1-6, with 7 nucleotides matching TRBD1. CDR1 and CDR2 (germline): LNHDA, SQIVND (reference sequence). V gave up 3 bases and J gave up 7 bases; unmatched junction bases: 6. This CDR3 region has 15 residues. CDR3 nucleotides: TGTGCCAGTAGTATTAGACAGGGTGGGAATTCACCCCTCCACTTT. This sequence encodes CASSIRQGGNSPLHF.

The J gene is TRBJ2-1, the V gene TRBV7-9; TRBD1 aligns across 7 bases. The germline CDR1 and CDR2 sequences are SEHNR and FQNEAQ (reference sequence). The J segment lost 5 bases and the V segment lost 3 bases, leaving 7 bases of the junction unmatched. The CDR3 spans 15 residues. In nucleotides, the CDR3 is TGTGCCAGCAGCTTCCTTGGACAGGCACACAATGAGCAGTTCTTC. This gives the protein CASSFLGQAHNEQFF.

The J gene is TRBJ2-3, the V gene TRBV7-8; no definite D call. Trimming left V 1 base short and J 6 bases short, with 17 bases between. CDR1 SGHVS and CDR2 FQNEAQ come from the germline V gene. CDR3 length: 16 amino acids. The CDR3 DNA reads as TGTGCCAGCAGCTTAGGTGTCGACTCCGTCGTCGATACGCAGTATTTT. Protein product: CASSLGVDSVVDTQYF. The whole variable domain, filled in from reference TRBV7-8 and TRBJ2-3, reads GAGVSQSPRYKVAKRGQDVALRCDPISGHVSLFWYQQALGQGPEFLTYFQNEAQLDKSGLPSDRFFAERPEGSVSTLKIQRTQQEDSAVYLCASSLGVDSVVDTQYFGPGTRLTVL.

The chain carries TRBV25-1 and TRBJ1-4; 7 positions agree with TRBD1. The germline V gene encodes CDR1 MGHDK and CDR2 SYGVNS. The CDR3 is 15 residues long. The trim removed 3 bases at V and 5 bases at J, leaving 6 bases unmatched. Written as DNA, the CDR3 is TGTGCCAGCAGTGACCCACAGGGGATGAATGAAAAACTGTTTTTT. Translation: CASSDPQGMNEKLFF.

V and J are TRBV10-1 and TRBJ2-3, with D uncertain. V was clipped by 4 bases and J by 2 bases, with 10 bases between them. The V gene's germline CDR1 is WNHNN and CDR2 SYGVQD (reference sequence). The CDR3 runs to 14 residues. The CDR3 region is CASSVRQITDTQYF. The CDR3 DNA sequence: TGCGCCAGCAGTGTGAGGCAGATCACAGATACGCAGTATTTT.

This clone was observed a single time. The chain is built from TRBV30 and TRBJ1-2, with TRBD1 matching over 10 bases. Germline V gene sequence: CDR1 GTSNPN, CDR2 SVGIG (reference sequence). The CDR3 runs 14 residues. V was clipped by 3 bases and J by 6 bases; unmatched bases: 7. CDR3 residues: CAWSWDRGSNGYTF. CDR3 nucleotides: TGTGCCTGGAGCTGGGACAGGGGATCCAATGGCTACACCTTC.